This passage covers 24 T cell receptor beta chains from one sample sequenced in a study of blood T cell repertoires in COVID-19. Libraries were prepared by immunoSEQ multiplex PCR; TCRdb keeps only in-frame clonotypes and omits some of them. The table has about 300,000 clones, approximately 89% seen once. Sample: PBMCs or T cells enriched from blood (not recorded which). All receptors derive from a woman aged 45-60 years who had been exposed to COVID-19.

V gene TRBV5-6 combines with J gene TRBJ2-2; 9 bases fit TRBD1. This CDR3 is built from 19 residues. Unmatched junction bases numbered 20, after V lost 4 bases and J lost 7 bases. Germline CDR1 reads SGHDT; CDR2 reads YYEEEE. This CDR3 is CASSPVGASGTGLFGELFF. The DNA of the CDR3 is TGTGCCAGCAGCCCTGTGGGGGCCTCCGGGACAGGGTTGTTCGGGGAGCTGTTTTTT.

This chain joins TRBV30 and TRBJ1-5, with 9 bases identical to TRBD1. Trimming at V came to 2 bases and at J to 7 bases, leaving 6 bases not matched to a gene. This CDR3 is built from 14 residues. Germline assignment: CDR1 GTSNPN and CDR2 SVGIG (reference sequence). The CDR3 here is CAWSQQGAVQPQHF. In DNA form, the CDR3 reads TGTGCCTGGAGTCAACAGGGGGCTGTACAGCCCCAGCATTTT.

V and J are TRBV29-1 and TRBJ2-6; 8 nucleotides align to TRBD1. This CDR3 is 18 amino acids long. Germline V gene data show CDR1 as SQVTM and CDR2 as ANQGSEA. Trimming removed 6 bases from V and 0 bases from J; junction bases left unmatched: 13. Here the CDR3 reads CSVQGETLLHSGANVLTF. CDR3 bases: TGCAGCGTACAGGGGGAGACCTTACTTCACTCTGGGGCCAACGTCCTGACTTTC. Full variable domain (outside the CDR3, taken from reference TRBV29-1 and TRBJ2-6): SAVISQKPSRDICQRGTSLTIQCQVDSQVTMMFWYRQQPGQSLTLIATANQGSEATYESGFVIDKFPISRPNLTFSTLTVSNMSPEDSSIYLCSVQGETLLHSGANVLTFGAGSRLTVL.

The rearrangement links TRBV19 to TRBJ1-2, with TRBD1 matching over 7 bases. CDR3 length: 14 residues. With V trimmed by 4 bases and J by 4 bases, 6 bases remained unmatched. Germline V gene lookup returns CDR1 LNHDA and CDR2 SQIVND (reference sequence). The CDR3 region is CASSKMGTAYGYTF. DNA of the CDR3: TGTGCCAGTAGTAAAATGGGGACAGCCTATGGCTACACCTTC.

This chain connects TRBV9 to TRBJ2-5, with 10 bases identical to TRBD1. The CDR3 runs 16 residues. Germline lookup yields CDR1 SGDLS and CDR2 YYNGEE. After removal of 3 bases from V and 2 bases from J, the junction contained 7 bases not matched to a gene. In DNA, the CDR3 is TGTGCCAGCAGCGATCCAGGACAGGGGGTGCAAGAGACCCAGTACTTC. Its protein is CASSDPGQGVQETQYF.

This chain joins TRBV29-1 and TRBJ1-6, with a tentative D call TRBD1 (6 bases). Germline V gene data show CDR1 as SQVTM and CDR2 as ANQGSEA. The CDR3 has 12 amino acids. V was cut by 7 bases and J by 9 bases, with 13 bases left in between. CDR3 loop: CSAPGGSSPLHF. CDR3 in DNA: TGCAGCGCTCCGGGGGGCAGTTCACCCCTCCACTTT. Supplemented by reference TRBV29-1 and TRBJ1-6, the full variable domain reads SAVISQKPSRDICQRGTSLTIQCQVDSQVTMMFWYRQQPGQSLTLIATANQGSEATYESGFVIDKFPISRPNLTFSTLTVSNMSPEDSSIYLCSAPGGSSPLHFGNGTRLTVT.

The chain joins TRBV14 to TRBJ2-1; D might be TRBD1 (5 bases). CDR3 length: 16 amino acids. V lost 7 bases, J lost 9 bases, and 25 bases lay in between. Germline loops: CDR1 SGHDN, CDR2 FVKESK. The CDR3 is CASINPVGHGSGEQFF. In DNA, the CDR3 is TGTGCCAGCATCAACCCGGTGGGGCATGGAAGTGGTGAGCAGTTCTTC.

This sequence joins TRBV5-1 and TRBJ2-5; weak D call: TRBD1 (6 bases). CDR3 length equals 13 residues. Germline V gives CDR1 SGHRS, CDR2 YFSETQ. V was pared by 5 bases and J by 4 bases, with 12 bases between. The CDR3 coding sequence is TGCGCCAGCAGACAGGGCGGTTCAGAGACCCAGTACTTC. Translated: CASRQGGSETQYF.

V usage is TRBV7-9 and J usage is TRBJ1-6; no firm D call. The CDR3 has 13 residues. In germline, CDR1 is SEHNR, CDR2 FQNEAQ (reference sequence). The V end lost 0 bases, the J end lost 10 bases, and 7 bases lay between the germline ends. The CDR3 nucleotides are TGTGCCAGCAGCTTAGCGGGAGAATCACCCCTCCACTTT. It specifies CASSLAGESPLHF.

The CDR3 spells CASSPVQGVGYGYTF. The DNA for the CDR3 is TGTGCCAGCAGCCCCGTTCAGGGGGTTGGCTATGGCTACACCTTC. The V and J genes are TRBV9 and TRBJ1-2; 7 bases fit TRBD1. With 4 bases clipped from V and 4 bases from J, the junction kept 10 bases outside the gene matches. Looked up from germline, CDR1 is SGDLS and CDR2 is YYNGEE. The length of the CDR3 is 15 residues.

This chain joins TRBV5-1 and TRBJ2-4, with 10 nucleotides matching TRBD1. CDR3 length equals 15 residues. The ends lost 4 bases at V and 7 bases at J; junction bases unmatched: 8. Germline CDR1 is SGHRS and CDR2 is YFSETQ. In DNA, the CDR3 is TGCGCCAGCAGCCTGGACAGGGGGTTCATGAACATTCAGTACTTC. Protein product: CASSLDRGFMNIQYF.

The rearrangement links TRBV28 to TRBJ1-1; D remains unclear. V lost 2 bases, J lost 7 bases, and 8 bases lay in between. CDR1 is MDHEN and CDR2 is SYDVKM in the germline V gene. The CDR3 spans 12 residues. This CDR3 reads CASSLLKSEAFF. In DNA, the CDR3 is TGTGCCAGCAGTTTACTGAAGAGTGAAGCTTTCTTT.

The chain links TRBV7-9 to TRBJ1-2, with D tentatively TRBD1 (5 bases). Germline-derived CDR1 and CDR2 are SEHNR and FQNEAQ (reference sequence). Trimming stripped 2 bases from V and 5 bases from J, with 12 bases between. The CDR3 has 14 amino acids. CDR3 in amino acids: CASSLTADIYGYTF. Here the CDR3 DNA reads TGTGCCAGCAGCTTAACCGCGGACATATATGGCTACACCTTC.

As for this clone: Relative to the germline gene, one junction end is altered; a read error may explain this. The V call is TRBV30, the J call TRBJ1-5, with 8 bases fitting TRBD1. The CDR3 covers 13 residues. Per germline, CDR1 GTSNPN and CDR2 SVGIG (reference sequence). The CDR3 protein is CAWRGTGNQPQHF. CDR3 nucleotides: TGTGCCTGGAGGGGGACAGGCAACCAGCCCCAGCATTTT. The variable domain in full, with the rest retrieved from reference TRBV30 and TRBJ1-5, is SQTIHQWPATLVQPVGSPLSLECTVEGTSNPNLYWYRQAAGRGLQLLFYSVGIGQISSEVPQNLSASRPQDRQFILSSKKLLLSDSGFYLCAWRGTGNQPQHFGDGTRLSIL.

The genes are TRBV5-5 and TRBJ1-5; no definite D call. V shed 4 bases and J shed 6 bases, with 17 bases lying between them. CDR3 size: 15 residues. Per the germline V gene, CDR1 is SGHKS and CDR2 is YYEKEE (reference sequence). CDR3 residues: CASSAGLGLGQPQHF. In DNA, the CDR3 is TGTGCCAGCAGCGCTGGACTAGGTTTGGGTCAGCCCCAGCATTTT.

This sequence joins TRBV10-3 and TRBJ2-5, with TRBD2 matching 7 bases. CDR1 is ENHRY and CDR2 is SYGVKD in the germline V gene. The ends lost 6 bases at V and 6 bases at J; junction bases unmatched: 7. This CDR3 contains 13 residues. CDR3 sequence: CAISESSGQTQYF. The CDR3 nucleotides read TGTGCCATCAGCGAATCTAGCGGACAGACCCAGTACTTC.

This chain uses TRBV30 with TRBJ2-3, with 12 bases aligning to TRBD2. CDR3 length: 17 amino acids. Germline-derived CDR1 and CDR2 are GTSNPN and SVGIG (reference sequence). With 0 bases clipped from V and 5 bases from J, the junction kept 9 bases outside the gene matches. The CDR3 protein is CAWSVRSSGGVGDTQYF. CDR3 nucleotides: TGTGCCTGGAGTGTACGGTCTAGCGGGGGGGTTGGAGATACGCAGTATTTT.

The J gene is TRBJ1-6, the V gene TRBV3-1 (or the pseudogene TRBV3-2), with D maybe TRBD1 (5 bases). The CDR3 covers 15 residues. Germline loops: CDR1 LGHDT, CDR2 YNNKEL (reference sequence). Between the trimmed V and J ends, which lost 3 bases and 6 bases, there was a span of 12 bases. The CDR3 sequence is CASSQEGLINSPLHF. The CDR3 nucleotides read TGTGCCAGCAGCCAGGAGGGACTTATTAATTCACCCCTCCACTTT.

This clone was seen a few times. The CDR3 loop is CASSRGDGYTF. CDR3 nucleotides: TGCGCCAGCAGCCGGGGGGATGGCTACACCTTC. The rearrangement uses TRBV4-1 and TRBJ1-2; D may be TRBD1 (5 bases). In germline, CDR1 is MGHRA, CDR2 YSYEKL. V was trimmed by 4 bases and J by 6 bases, leaving 6 bases between them. The CDR3 contains 11 residues.

CDR3 loop: CASSQVGSGGAEDTQYF. The CDR3 DNA follows: TGCGCCAGCAGCCAAGTAGGTAGCGGGGGGGCGGAAGATACGCAGTATTTT. The V call is TRBV4-1, the J call TRBJ2-3; 11 bases are a match to TRBD2. Germline loops: CDR1 MGHRA, CDR2 YSYEKL. The CDR3 is 17 residues long. V lost 1 base to trimming and J lost 5 bases; unmatched junction nucleotides: 8.

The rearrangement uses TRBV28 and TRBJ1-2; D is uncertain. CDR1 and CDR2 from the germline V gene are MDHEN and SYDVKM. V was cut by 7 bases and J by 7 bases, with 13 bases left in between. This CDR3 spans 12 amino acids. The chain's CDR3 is CASTTGGGGYTF. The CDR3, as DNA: TGTGCCAGCACGACTGGCGGTGGTGGCTACACCTTC.

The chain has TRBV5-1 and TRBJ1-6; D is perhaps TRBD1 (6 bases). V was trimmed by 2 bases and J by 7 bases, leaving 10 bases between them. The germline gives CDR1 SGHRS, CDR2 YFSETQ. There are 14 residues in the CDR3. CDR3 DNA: TGCGCCAGCAGCTTTGGGGGCGGGAATTCACCCCTCCACTTT. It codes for CASSFGGGNSPLHF.

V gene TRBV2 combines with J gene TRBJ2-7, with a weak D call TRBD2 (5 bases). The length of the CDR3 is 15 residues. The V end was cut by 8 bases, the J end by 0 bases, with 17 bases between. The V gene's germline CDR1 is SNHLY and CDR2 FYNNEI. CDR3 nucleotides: TGTGCCAGCCTTGAGGGCACGTGGGGCTCCTACGAGCAGTACTTC. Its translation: CASLEGTWGSYEQYF.

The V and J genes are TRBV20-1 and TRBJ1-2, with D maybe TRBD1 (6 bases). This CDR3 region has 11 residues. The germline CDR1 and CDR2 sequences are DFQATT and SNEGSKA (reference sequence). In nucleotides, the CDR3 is TGCAGCCTGCTAGGGGGCTATGGCTACACCTTC. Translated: CSLLGGYGYTF.